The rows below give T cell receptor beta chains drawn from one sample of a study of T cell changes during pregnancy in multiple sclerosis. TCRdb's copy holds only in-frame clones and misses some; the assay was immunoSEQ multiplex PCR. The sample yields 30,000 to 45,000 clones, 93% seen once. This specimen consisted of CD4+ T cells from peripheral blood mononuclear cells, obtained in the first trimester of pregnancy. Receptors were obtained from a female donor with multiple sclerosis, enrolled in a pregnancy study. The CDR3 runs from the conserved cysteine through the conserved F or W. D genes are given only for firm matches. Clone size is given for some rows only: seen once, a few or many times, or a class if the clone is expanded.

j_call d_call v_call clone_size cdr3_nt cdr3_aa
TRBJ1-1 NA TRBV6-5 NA TGTGCCAGCATCGACAGGTTAGACCGCGAAGCTTTCTTT CASIDRLDREAFF
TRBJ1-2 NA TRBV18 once TGTGCCAGCTCACCTACAGATAACTATGGCTACACCTTC CASSPTDNYGYTF
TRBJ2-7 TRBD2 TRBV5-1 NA TGCGCCAGCAGCTTGGCCGGGGGGACCCGTTCCTACGAGCAGTACTTC CASSLAGGTRSYEQYF
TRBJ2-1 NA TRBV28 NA TGTGCCAGCAGCGCGCAACCCGTTTTAGCCTATGAGCAGTTCTTC CASSAQPVLAYEQFF
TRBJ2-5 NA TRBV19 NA TGTGCCAGTAGTCAAGGACTACGAGGGCAAGAGACCCAGTACTTC CASSQGLRGQETQYF
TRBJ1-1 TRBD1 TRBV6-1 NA TGTGCCAGCAGTGAATTAGGGACAGACCAAGCTTTCTTT CASSELGTDQAFF
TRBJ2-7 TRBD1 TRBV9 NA TGTGCCAGCAGCCCATTAACCGGGACAGCCTACGAGCAGTACTTC CASSPLTGTAYEQYF
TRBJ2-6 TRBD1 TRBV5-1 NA TGCGCCAGCAGCAACCGGGACAGGGTATACGGGGCCAACGTCCTGACTTTC CASSNRDRVYGANVLTF
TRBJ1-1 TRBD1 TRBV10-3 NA TGTGCCATCACTCTTGGACAGGGGGGGACTGAAGCTTTCTTT CAITLGQGGTEAFF
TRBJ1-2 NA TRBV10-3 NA TGTGCCATCAGTGAGGGGCAGGGCCAAGCCTCCTATGGCTACACCTTC CAISEGQGQASYGYTF
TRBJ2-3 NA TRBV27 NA TGTGCCAGCAGTTTTGAGGGAAGGAGCACAGATACGCAGTATTTT CASSFEGRSTDTQYF